The 9 T cell receptor beta chains given below trace back to one sample, sequenced in a study of T-cell reconstitution after alpha-beta-depleted transplantation in children. Preparing the TCRbeta library involved the use of unique molecular identifiers. TCRdb re-analysed the PCR reads in MiXCR, keeping a single row per CDR3 protein. The sample lists about 900,000 distinct CDR3 sequences; roughly 29% were seen once. The material was PBMCs, mostly from graft donor cells, obtained 360 days after TCRalphabeta/CD19-depleted stem cell transplant. Receptor source: a boy younger than two who had a stem cell transplant for SCID, so the T cells may come from the graft donor.

The chain's CDR3 is CASSLVPGPNTGELFF. The CDR3 nucleotides are TGCGCCAGCAGCTTGGTACCGGGCCCGAACACCGGGGAGCTGTTTTTT. This sequence joins TRBV5-1 and TRBJ2-2; no firm D call. This CDR3 is built from 16 residues. Germline V gene sequence: CDR1 SGHRS, CDR2 YFSETQ. V was cut by 0 bases and J by 0 bases, with 9 bases left in between. Full variable domain (outside the CDR3, taken from reference TRBV5-1 and TRBJ2-2): KAGVTQTPRYLIKTRGQQVTLSCSPISGHRSVSWYQQTPGQGLQFLFEYFSETQRNKGNFPGRFSGRQFSNSRSEMNVSTLELGDSALYLCASSLVPGPNTGELFFGEGSRLTVL.

In this sample, this clonotype turned up a few times. V and J are TRBV4-3 and TRBJ2-6, with a weak D call TRBD2 (7 bases). Germline CDR1 and CDR2: LGHNA and YSLEER. This CDR3 is built from 18 residues. Trimming took off 0 bases at V and 1 base at J, with 13 bases between the two ends. The CDR3 region has the DNA TGCGCCAGCAGCCAAGATCTGGGGGGGCGATCTGGGGCCAACGTCCTGACTTTC. Protein: CASSQDLGGRSGANVLTF.

In its sample, this clonotype was seen a few times. The V call is TRBV29-1, the J call TRBJ2-4; no definite D call. This CDR3 spans 12 amino acids. V was clipped by 6 bases and J by 5 bases, with 11 bases between them. Per the germline V gene, CDR1 is SQVTM and CDR2 is ANQGSEA. CDR3 amino acids: CSVGINQNIQYF. In nucleotides, the CDR3 is TGCAGCGTGGGGATTAACCAAAACATTCAGTACTTC.

This chain uses TRBV14 with TRBJ2-1; perhaps TRBD2 as D (6 bases). Trimming pared 2 bases from V and 3 bases from J, leaving 17 bases between. This CDR3 is built from 17 residues. Germline V gene sequence: CDR1 SGHDN, CDR2 FVKESK. The CDR3 nucleotides read TGTGCCAGCAGCCAAAGGTCACTAGCTTGGGGCTACAATGAGCAGTTCTTC. Protein product: CASSQRSLAWGYNEQFF.

V usage is TRBV5-1 and J usage is TRBJ2-7, with a tentative D call TRBD2 (5 bases). This CDR3 is built from 15 residues. Germline CDR1 reads SGHRS; CDR2 reads YFSETQ. Trimming removed 0 bases at V and 4 bases at J, with 14 bases between. CDR3 DNA sequence: TGCGCCAGCAGCTTGGGCGGGCAGACTCTTTACGAGCAGTACTTC. This translates into CASSLGGQTLYEQYF.

This clonotype was seen once. The rearrangement uses TRBV29-1 and TRBJ2-2; D possibly corresponds to TRBD2 (5 bases). The CDR3 spans 13 residues. The V end lost 6 bases, the J end lost 8 bases, and 16 bases lay between the germline ends. CDR1 and CDR2 from the germline V gene are SQVTM and ANQGSEA. CDR3 protein: CSVGRRSGGELFF. CDR3 DNA: TGCAGCGTCGGACGGAGGTCGGGGGGGGAGCTGTTTTTT.

The V call is TRBV5-1, the J call TRBJ2-3; a weak D match, TRBD2 (6 bases). The CDR3 runs to 17 residues. Germline CDR1 reads SGHRS; CDR2 reads YFSETQ. With 3 bases removed from V and 1 base from J, the gap between germline ends came to 18 bases. This CDR3 is CASSSSPAGTGTDTQYF. The CDR3 region has the DNA TGCGCCAGCAGCTCCTCCCCGGCGGGGACTGGCACAGATACGCAGTATTTT.

The chain employs TRBV27 and TRBJ1-1, with D possibly TRBD1 on 6 matching bases. Germline V lookup: CDR1 MNHEY, CDR2 SMNVEV (reference sequence). Trimming pared 9 bases from V and 6 bases from J, leaving 20 bases between. The CDR3 contains 14 residues. CDR3 nucleotide sequence: TGTGCCAGTTGTACAGGGTTAGGATCTCCTGAAGCTTTCTTT. The encoded protein is CASCTGLGSPEAFF.

The CDR3 loop reads CATTPDRVEDTQYF. The CDR3 DNA reads as TGTGCCACCACTCCAGACAGGGTGGAAGATACGCAGTATTTT. This chain uses TRBV7-2 with TRBJ2-3; 7 bases agree with TRBD1. The germline gives CDR1 SGHTA, CDR2 FQGNSA. V lost 10 bases, J lost 5 bases, and 12 bases stayed unmatched. CDR3 length: 14 residues.